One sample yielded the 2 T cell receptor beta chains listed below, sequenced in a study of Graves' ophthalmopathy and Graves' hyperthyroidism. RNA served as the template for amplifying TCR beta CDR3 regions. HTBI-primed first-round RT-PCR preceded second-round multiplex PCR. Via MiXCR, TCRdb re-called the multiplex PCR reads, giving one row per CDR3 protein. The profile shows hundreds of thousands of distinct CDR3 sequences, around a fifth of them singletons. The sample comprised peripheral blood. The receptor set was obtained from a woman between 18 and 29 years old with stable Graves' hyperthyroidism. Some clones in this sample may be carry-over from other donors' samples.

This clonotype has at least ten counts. The CDR3 DNA sequence: TGTGCCAGCAGTACCCCGGACGAGCAGTACTTC. It encodes CASSTPDEQYF. V usage is TRBV28 and J usage is TRBJ2-7; D is ambiguous. The V end was cut by 5 bases, the J end by 5 bases, with 7 bases between. From germline, CDR1 is MDHEN and CDR2 SYDVKM. This CDR3 spans 11 amino acids.

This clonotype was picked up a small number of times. This CDR3 reads CASSLQGLDEAFF. CDR3 nucleotides: TGTGCCAGCAGTTTGCAGGGGCTCGATGAAGCTTTCTTT. The rearrangement joins TRBV2 to TRBJ1-1; D is possibly TRBD1 (6 bases). Looked up from germline, CDR1 is SNHLY and CDR2 is FYNNEI. The CDR3 length is 13 residues. V was trimmed by 5 bases and J by 7 bases, leaving 14 bases between them.